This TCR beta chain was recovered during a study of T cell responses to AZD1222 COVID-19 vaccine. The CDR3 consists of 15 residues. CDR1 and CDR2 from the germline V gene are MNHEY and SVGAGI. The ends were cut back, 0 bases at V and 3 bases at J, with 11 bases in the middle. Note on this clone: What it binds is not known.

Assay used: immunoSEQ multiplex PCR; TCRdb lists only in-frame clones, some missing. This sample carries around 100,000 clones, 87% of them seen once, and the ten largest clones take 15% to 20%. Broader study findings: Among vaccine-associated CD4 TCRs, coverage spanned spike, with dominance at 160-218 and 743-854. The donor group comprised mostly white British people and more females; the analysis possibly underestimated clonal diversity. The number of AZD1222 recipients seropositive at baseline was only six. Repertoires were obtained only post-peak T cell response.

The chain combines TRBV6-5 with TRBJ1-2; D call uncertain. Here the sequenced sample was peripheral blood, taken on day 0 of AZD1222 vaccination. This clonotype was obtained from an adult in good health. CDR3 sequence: CASSYSIDTHYGYTF. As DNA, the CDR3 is TGTGCCAGCAGTTACTCGATTGACACCCACTATGGCTACACCTTC.